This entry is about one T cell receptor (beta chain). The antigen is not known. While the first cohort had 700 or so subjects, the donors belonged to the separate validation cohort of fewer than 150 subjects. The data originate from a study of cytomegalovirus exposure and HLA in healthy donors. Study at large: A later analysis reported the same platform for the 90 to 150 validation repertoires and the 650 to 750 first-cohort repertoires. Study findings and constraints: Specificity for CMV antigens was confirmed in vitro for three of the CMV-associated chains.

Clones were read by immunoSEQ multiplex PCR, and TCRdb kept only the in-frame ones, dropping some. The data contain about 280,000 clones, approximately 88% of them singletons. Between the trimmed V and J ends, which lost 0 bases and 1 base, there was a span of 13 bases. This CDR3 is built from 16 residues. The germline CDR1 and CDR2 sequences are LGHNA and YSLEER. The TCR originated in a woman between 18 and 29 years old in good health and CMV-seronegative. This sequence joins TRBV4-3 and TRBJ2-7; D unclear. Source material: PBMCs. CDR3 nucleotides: TGCGCCAGCAGCCAAGAATTGACAAGTATTTCCTACGAGCAGTACTTC. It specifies CASSQELTSISYEQYF.